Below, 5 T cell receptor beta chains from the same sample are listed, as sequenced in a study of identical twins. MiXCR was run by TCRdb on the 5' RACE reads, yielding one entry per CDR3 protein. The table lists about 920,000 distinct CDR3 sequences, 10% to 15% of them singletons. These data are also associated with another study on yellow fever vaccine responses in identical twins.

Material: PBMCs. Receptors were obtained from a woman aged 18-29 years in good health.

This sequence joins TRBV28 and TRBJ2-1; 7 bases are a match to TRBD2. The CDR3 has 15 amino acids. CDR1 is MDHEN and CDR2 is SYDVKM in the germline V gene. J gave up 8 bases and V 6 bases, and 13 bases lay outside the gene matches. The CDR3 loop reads CASRNSGSPSHEQFF. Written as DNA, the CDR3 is TGTGCCAGCAGAAATAGCGGGTCGCCTTCGCATGAGCAGTTCTTC.

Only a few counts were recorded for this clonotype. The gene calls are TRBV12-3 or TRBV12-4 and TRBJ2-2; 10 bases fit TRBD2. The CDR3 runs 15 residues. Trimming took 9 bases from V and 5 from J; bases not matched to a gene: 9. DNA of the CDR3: TGTGCCAGTACTGCTAGCGGGAGTATAACCGGGGAGCTGTTTTTT. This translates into CASTASGSITGELFF.

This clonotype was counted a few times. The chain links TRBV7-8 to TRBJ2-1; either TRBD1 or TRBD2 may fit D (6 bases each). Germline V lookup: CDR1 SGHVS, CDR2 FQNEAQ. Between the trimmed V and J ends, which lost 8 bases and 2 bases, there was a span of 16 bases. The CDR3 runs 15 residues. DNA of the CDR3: TGTGCCAGCGCGGTGGACGGGGGCCCCTACAATGAGCAGTTCTTC. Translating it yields CASAVDGGPYNEQFF.

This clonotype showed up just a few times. Here the CDR3 DNA reads TGTGCCAGCAGTGACACCAGCGGGGAGGGGCCAAACATTCAGTACTTC. This translates into CASSDTSGEGPNIQYF. The V and J genes are TRBV6-4 and TRBJ2-4; TRBD2 agrees at 7 bases. The CDR3 is 16 amino acids. CDR1 is MRHNA, CDR2 SNTAGT, per germline. The junction had 10 bases not matched to a gene; V was cut back by 2 bases and J by 6 bases.

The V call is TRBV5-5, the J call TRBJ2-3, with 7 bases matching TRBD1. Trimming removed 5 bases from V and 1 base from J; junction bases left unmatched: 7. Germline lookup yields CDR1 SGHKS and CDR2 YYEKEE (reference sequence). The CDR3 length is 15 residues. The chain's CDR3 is CASRSGQARTDTQYF. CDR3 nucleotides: TGTGCCAGCAGAAGCGGACAGGCGCGCACAGATACGCAGTATTTT.